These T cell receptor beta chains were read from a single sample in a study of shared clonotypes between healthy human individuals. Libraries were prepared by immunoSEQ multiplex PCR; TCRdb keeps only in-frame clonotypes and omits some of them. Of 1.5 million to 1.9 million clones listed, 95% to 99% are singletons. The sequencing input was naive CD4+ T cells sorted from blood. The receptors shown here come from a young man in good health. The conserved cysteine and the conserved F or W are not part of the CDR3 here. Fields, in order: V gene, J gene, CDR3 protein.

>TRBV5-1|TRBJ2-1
ASSRRDLAERDRYNEQF
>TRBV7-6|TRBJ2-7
ASSPTYEQY
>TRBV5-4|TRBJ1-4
ASSGQTGVNEKLF
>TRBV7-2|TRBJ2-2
ASSLSRQVTGELF
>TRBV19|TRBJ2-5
ASSIETGRTQETQY
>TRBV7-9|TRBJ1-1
ASSLQGGTEAF
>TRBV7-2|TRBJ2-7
ASSPLGGSSYEQY
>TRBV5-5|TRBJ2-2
ASSLAQRELF
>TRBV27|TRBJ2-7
ASSFSWEGYEQY
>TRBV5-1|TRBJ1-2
ASSLNVGGLDGYT
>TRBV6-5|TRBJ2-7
ASSYGTGRYEQY
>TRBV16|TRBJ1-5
ASSPAGLRVDQPQH
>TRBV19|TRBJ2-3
ASSTPINPGYTQY
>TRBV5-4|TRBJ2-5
ASTRGGLAVQETQY
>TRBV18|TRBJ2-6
ASGGTGSSGANVLT
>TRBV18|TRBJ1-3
ASSPIRAGAASSGNTIY
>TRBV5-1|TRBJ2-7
ASSPRALAGEPYEQY
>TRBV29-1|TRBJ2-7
SVGSQYEQY
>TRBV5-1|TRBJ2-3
ASIASGNQGNTQY
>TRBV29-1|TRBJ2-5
SVPGGAGETQY